This T cell receptor beta chain came from a study of blood T cell repertoires in COVID-19. Background on the study: Sites in the United States, Italy and Spain provided acute and convalescent COVID-19 samples. The cDNA or gDNA used as material had been derived from T cells, B-cell-depleted T cells, or PBMCs.

Original analysis: It was from reference gene primer amplification that nucleated cell counts were estimated. The method was immunoSEQ multiplex PCR; TCRdb's version includes in-frame clones alone and lacks a portion of them. The V and J calls and the clone size are those of that table, but D and trimming were determined from the DNA. The repertoire holds more than 150,000 clones, with 80% to 90% as singletons. The length of the CDR3 is 18 residues. In germline, CDR1 is MGHRA, CDR2 YSYEKL. A note on this clone: The junction shows a germline mismatch at one end, possibly a read error.

The chain carries TRBV4-1 and TRBJ2-7; the match to TRBD2 covers 16 bases. What was sequenced was peripheral blood. The TCR comes from a man aged 65-85 years with active or convalescent COVID-19. CDR3: CASSQVPGTSGRATSTNF. CDR3 nucleotide sequence: TGCGCCAGCAGCCAAGTACCCGGGACTAGCGGGAGGGCTACGAGCACAAACTTC.